Below, one TCR beta chain is given with its context. What it binds is not known. This specimen belongs to a study of T cell responses to AZD1222 COVID-19 vaccine. Clones were sequenced by immunoSEQ multiplex PCR, and TCRdb holds only the in-frame ones, with some missing. The sample consists of about 190,000 clones, around 92% of them appearing once. Study-level findings and limits: Within unmutated variant regions lay the reported targets of nearly half of spike-specific TCRs.

The TCR sequence derives from an adult in good health. Sample: peripheral blood, taken on day 0 of AZD1222 vaccination.

The CDR3 bases are TGTGCCAGCAGCTTAGAGACTAGCGGGGGATTGCCCGGGGAGCTGTTTTTT. This encodes CASSLETSGGLPGELFF. The genes are TRBV11-2 and TRBJ2-2; 12 nucleotides match TRBD2. Germline loops: CDR1 SGHAT, CDR2 FQNNGV. This CDR3 comprises 17 residues. With V trimmed by 0 bases and J by 6 bases, 5 bases remained unmatched.